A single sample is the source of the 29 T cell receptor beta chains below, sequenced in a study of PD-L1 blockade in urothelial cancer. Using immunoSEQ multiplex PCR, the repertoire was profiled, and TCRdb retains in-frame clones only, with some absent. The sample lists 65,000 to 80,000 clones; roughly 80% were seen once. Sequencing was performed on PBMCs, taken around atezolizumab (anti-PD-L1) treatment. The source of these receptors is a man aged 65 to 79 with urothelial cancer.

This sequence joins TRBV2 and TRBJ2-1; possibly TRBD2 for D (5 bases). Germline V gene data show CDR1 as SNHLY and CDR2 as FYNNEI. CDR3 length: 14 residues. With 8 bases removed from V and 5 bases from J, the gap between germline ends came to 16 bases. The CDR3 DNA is TGTGCCAGCTCGCCCGCGGGTTGGAACAATGAGCAGTTCTTC. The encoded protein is CASSPAGWNNEQFF. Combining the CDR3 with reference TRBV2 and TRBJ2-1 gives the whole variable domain EPEVTQTPSHQVTQMGQEVILRCVPISNHLYFYWYRQILGQKVEFLVSFYNNEISEKSEIFDDQFSVERPDGSNFTLKIRSTKLEDSAMYFCASSPAGWNNEQFFGPGTRLTVL.

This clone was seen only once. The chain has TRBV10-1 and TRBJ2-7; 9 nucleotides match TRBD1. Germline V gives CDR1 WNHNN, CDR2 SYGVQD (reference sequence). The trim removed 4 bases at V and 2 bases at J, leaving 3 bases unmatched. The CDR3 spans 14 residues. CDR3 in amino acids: CASSARTGAYEQYF. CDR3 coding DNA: TGCGCCAGCAGTGCCAGGACAGGGGCCTACGAGCAGTACTTC.

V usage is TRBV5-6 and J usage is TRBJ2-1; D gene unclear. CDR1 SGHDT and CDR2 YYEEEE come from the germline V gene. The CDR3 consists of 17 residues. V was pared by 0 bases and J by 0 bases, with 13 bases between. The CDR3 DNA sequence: TGTGCCAGCAGCTTGGCCGTGGGCAGACGCTCCTACAATGAGCAGTTCTTC. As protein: CASSLAVGRRSYNEQFF.

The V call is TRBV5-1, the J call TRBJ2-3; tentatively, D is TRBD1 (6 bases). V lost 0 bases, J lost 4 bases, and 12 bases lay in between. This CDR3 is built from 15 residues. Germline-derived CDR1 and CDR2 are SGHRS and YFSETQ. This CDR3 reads CASSLEVAGADTQYF. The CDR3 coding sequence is TGCGCCAGCAGCTTGGAGGTGGCAGGGGCAGATACGCAGTATTTT.

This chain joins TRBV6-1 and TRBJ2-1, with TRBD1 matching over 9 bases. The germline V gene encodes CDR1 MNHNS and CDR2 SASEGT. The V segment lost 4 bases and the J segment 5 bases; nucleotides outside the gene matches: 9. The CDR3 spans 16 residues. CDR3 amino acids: CASSGSGTGLDNEQFF. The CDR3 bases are TGTGCCAGCAGTGGTTCCGGGACAGGGTTAGACAATGAGCAGTTCTTC.

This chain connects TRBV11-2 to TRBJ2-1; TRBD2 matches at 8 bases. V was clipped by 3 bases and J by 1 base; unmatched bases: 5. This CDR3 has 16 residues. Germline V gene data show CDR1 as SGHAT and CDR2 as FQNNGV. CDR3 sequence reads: CASSFNLAGSYNEQFF. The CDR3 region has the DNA TGTGCCAGCAGCTTCAACCTAGCGGGTTCCTACAATGAGCAGTTCTTC.

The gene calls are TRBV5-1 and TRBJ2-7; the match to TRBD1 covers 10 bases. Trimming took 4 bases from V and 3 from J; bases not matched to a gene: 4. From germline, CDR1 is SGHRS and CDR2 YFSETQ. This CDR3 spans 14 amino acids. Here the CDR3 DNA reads TGCGCCAGCAGCGGGGGACAGGGGTTCTACGAGCAGTACTTC. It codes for CASSGGQGFYEQYF.

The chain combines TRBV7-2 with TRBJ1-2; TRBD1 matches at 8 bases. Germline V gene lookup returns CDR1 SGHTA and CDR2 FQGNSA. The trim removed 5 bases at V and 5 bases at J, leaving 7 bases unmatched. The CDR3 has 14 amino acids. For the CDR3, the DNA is TGTGCCAGCAGCACCGGACAGGGTCTATATGGCTACACCTTC. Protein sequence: CASSTGQGLYGYTF.

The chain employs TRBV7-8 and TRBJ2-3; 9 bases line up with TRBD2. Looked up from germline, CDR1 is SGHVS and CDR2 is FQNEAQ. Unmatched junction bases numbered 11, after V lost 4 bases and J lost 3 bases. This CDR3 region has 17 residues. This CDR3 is CASSYYGAGGDTDTQYF. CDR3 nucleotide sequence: TGTGCCAGCAGCTACTACGGGGCGGGAGGGGATACAGATACGCAGTATTTT.

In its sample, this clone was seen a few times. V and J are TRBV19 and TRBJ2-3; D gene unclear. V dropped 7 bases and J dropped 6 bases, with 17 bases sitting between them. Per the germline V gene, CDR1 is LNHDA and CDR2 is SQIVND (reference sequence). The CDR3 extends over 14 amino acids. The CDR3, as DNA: TGTGCCAGTAATGGCAAAGTGGGCTCGGATACGCAGTATTTT. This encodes CASNGKVGSDTQYF.

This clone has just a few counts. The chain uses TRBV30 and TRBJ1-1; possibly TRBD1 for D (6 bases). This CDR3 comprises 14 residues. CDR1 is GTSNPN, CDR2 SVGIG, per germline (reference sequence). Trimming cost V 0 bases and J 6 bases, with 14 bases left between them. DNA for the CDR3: TGTGCCTGGAGTGTAGGGGGACCGCTATCTGAAGCTTTCTTT. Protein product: CAWSVGGPLSEAFF. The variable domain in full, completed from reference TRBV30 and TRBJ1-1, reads SQTIHQWPATLVQPVGSPLSLECTVEGTSNPNLYWYRQAAGRGLQLLFYSVGIGQISSEVPQNLSASRPQDRQFILSSKKLLLSDSGFYLCAWSVGGPLSEAFFGQGTRLTVV.

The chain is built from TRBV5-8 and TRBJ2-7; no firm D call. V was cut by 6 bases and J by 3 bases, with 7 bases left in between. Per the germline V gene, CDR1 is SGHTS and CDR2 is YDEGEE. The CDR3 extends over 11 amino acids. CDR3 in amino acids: CASTTFYEQYF. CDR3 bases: TGTGCCAGCACGACTTTCTACGAGCAGTACTTC.

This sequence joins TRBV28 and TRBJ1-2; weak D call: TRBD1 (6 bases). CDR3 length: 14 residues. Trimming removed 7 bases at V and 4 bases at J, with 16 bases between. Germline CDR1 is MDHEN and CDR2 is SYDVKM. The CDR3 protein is CASIEQGSAYGYTF. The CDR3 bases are TGTGCCAGCATCGAACAGGGTAGCGCCTATGGCTACACCTTC.

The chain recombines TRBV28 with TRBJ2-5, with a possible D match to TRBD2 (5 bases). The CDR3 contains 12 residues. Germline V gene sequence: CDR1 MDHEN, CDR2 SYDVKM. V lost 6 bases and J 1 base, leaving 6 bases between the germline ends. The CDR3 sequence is CASSGLQETQYF. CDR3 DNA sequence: TGTGCCAGCAGCGGACTCCAAGAGACCCAGTACTTC.

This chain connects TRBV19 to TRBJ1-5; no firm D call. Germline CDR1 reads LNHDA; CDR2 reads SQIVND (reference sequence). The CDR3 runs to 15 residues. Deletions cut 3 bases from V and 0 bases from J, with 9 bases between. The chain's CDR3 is CASSIVTVSNQPQHF. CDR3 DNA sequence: TGTGCCAGTAGTATTGTCACGGTTAGCAATCAGCCCCAGCATTTT. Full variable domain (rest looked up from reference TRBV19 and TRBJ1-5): DGGITQSPKYLFRKEGQNVTLSCEQNLNHDAMYWYRQDPGQGLRLIYYSQIVNDFQKGDIAEGYSVSREKKESFPLTVTSAQKNPTAFYLCASSIVTVSNQPQHFGDGTRLSIL.

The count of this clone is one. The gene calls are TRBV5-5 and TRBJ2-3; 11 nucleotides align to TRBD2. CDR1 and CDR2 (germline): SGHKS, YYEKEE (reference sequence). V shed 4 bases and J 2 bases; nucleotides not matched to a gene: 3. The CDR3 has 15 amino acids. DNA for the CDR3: TGTGCCAGCAGCCCGGGACTAGCGGCCACAGATACGCAGTATTTT. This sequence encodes CASSPGLAATDTQYF.

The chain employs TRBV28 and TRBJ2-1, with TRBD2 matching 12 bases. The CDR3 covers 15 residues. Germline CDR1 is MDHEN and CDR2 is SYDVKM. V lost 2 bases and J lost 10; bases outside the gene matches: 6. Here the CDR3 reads CASSLGRTSGTEQFF. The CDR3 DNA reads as TGTGCCAGCAGTTTAGGACGGACTAGCGGGACGGAGCAGTTCTTC.

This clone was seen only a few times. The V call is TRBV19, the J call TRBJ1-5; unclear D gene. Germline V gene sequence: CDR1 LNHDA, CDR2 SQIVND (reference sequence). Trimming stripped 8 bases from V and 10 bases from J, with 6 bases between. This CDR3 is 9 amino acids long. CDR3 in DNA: TGTGCCAGTCTATCCCCCCAGCATTTT. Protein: CASLSPQHF.

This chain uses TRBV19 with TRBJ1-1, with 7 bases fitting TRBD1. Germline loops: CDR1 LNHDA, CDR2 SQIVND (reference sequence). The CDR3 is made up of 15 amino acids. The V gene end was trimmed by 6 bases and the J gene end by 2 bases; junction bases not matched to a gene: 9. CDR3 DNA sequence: TGTGCCAGTAGAATTGGGACAGAGCCTAACACTGAAGCTTTCTTT. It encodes CASRIGTEPNTEAFF.

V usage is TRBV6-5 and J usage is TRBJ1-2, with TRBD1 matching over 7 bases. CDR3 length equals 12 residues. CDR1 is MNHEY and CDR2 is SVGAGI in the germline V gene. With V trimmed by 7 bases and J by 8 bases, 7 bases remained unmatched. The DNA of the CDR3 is TGTGCCAGCAAACAGGGGTGGGAAGGCTACACCTTC. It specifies CASKQGWEGYTF.

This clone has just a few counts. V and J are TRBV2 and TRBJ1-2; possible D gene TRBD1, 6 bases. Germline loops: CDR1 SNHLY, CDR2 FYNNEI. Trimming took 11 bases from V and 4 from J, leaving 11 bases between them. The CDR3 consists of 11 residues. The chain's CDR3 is CAEGDVYGYTF. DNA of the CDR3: TGTGCCGAGGGGGACGTCTATGGCTACACCTTC.

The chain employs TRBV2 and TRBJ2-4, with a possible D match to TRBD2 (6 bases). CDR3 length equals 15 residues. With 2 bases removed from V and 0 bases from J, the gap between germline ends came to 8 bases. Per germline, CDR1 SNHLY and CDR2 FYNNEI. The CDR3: CASSETAGAKNIQYF. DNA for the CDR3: TGTGCCAGCAGTGAAACAGCGGGAGCCAAAAACATTCAGTACTTC.

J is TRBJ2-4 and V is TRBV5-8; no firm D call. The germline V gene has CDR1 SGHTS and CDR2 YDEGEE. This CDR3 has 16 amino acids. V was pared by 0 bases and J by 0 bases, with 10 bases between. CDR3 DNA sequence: TGTGCCAGCAGCTTGGGCGAGTTTCTAGCCAAAAACATTCAGTACTTC. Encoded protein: CASSLGEFLAKNIQYF. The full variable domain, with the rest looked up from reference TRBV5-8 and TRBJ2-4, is EAGVTQSPTHLIKTRGQQATLRCSPISGHTSVYWYQQALGLGLQFLLWYDEGEERNRGNFPPRFSGRQFPNYSSELNVNALELEDSALYLCASSLGEFLAKNIQYFGAGTRLSVL.

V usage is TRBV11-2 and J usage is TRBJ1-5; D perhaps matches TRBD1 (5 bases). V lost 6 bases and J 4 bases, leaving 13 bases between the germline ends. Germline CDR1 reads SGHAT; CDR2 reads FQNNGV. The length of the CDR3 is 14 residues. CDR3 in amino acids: CASSPGTGNQPQHF. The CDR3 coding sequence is TGTGCCAGCAGTCCCGGGACTGGGAATCAGCCCCAGCATTTT.

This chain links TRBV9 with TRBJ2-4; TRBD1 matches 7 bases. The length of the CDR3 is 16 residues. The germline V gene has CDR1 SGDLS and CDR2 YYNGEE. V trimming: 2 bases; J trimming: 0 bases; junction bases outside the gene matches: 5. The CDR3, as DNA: TGTGCCAGCAGCGTGGGGGACAGTCTAGCCAAAAACATTCAGTACTTC. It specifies CASSVGDSLAKNIQYF.

This chain's CDR3 is CASSYTLTSGNNEQFF. The DNA for the CDR3 is TGTGCCAGCAGTTACACCCTGACTAGCGGGAACAATGAGCAGTTCTTC. The rearrangement uses TRBV6-6 and TRBJ2-1, with TRBD2 matching 11 bases. Per the germline V gene, CDR1 is MNHNY and CDR2 is SVGAGI (reference sequence). With 2 bases clipped from V and 5 bases from J, the junction kept 5 bases outside the gene matches. The CDR3 is 16 residues long.

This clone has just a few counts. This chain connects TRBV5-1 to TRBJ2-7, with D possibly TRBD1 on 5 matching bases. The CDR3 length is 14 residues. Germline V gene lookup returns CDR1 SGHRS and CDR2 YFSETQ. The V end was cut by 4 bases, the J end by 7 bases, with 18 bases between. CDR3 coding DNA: TGCGCCAGCAGCCCCAGGACCGACCCAGGGGAGCAGTACTTC. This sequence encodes CASSPRTDPGEQYF.

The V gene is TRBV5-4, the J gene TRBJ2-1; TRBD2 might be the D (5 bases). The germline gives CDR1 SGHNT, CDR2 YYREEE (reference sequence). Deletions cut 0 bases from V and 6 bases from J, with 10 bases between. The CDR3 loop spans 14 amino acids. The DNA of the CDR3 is TGTGCCAGCAGCTTGGAGGGAGTGATCAATGAGCAGTTCTTC. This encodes CASSLEGVINEQFF.

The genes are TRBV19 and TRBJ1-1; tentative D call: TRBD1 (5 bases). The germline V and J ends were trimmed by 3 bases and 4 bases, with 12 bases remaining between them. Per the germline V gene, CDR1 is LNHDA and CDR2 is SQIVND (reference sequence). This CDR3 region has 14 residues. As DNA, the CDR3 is TGTGCCAGTAGTATGGCAGGGAAGGTCACTGAAGCTTTCTTT. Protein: CASSMAGKVTEAFF.